The present TCR beta chain was sequenced within a study of shared clonotypes between healthy human individuals. Study context: Each donor contributed plates that comprised three CD4 naive, three CD4 memory, two CD8 naive and one CD8 memory. Study-level findings and limits: All-four-donor shared clonotypes had higher generation probabilities than non-shared clonotypes did.

Sequencing used immunoSEQ multiplex PCR; TCRdb keeps in-frame clones, though not all of them. The sample includes about 2.1 million clones, approximately 94% seen only once; the top ten take roughly 1.7%. Cells designated naive CD8 were CD45RO-negative and were positively selected for CCR7, with terminally differentiated effector memory CD45RA+ cells excluded. Donors comprised only Caucasian adults living in Nashville, Tennessee. A remark on this clone: Its antigen remains unknown.

The ends were cut back, 0 bases at V and 3 bases at J, with 10 bases in the middle. This CDR3 spans 15 amino acids. Germline CDR1 is SGDLS and CDR2 is YYNGEE. The genes are TRBV9 and TRBJ2-1; possible D gene TRBD2, 5 bases. Sequenced: naive CD8+ T cells from PBMCs. This TCR was recovered from a man aged 18 to 30 in good health. Some clones in this sample may be carry-over from other donors' samples. DNA of the CDR3: TGTGCCAGCAGCGTAGGATCGGGGTTCTACAATGAGCAGTTCTTC. Protein product: CASSVGSGFYNEQFF.